One sample yielded the 11 T cell receptor beta chains listed below, sequenced in a study of blood T cells in healthy people across ages. A second PCR, run for roughly 7 to 12 cycles, used a sample-barcoded 5' primer plus a J-beta primer mix. TCRdb re-analysed the 5' RACE reads in MiXCR, keeping a single row per CDR3 protein. The profile shows hundreds of thousands of distinct CDR3 sequences, 40% to 50% of them singletons. Sequenced input: blood. These receptor sequences come from a man aged 60-69 years in good health.

The chain uses TRBV4-2 and TRBJ2-1, with TRBD2 identical over 12 bases. In germline, CDR1 is LGHNA, CDR2 YNFKEQ. The CDR3 consists of 19 residues. The V segment lost 5 bases and the J segment 8 bases; nucleotides outside the gene matches: 19. The CDR3 is CASSSSVFSTSGRKDEQFF. The CDR3 coding sequence is TGTGCCAGCAGCTCCTCGGTCTTCTCCACTAGCGGGAGGAAGGATGAGCAGTTCTTC.

This chain joins TRBV20-1 and TRBJ1-6, with D maybe TRBD1 (5 bases). CDR1 and CDR2 (germline): DFQATT, SNEGSKA (reference sequence). Trimming stripped 4 bases from V and 10 bases from J, with 20 bases between. This CDR3 region has 15 residues. In DNA, the CDR3 is TGCAGTGCTACGGATCCCGGGACCCTTGGATCACCCCTCCACTTT. Translation: CSATDPGTLGSPLHF.

The rearrangement joins TRBV5-1 to TRBJ2-3, with D tentatively TRBD2 (6 bases). Germline CDR1 reads SGHRS; CDR2 reads YFSETQ. Trimming took 1 base from V and 6 from J, leaving 15 bases between them. This CDR3 contains 15 residues. The CDR3, as DNA: TGCGCCAGCAGCTTGAGTACCGGGGGATCTGATACGCAGTATTTT. Its translation: CASSLSTGGSDTQYF.

This clonotype was seen more than once but under ten times. The DNA of the CDR3 is TGTGCCAGCAGCGCTCGAACCACAGGACAGGGGGTACCCACAGATACGCAGTATTTT. This gives the protein CASSARTTGQGVPTDTQYF. The gene calls are TRBV9 and TRBJ2-3; 10 bases agree with TRBD1. The CDR3 extends over 19 amino acids. V dropped 3 bases and J dropped 2; count of bases not matched to a gene: 15. Germline V lookup: CDR1 SGDLS, CDR2 YYNGEE. The full variable domain, completed using reference TRBV9 and TRBJ2-3, is DSGVTQTPKHLITATGQRVTLRCSPRSGDLSVYWYQQSLDQGLQFLIQYYNGEERAKGNILERFSAQQFPDLHSELNLSSLELGDSALYFCASSARTTGQGVPTDTQYFGPGTRLTVL.

This clonotype was found a few times. The chain joins TRBV7-9 to TRBJ1-2; D is undetermined. CDR1 is SEHNR and CDR2 is FQNEAQ in the germline V gene (reference sequence). The CDR3 is made up of 13 amino acids. Trimming left V 1 base short and J 6 bases short, with 9 bases between. CDR3 region: CASSLENDDGYTF. The CDR3 nucleotides are TGTGCCAGCAGCTTAGAGAACGACGATGGCTACACCTTC.

As regards this clonotype: This could be a read error, since a much larger clone is one nucleotide away. The rearrangement joins TRBV7-3 to TRBJ2-2; the D gene is possibly TRBD1 (6 bases). Germline assignment: CDR1 SGHTA and CDR2 FQGTGA. The CDR3 sequence is 15 residues long. The CDR3: CTSSILGGNTGELFF. Written as DNA, the CDR3 is TGTACCAGCAGCATCCTAGGGGGGAACACCGGGGAGCTGTTTTTT. Using reference TRBV7-3 and TRBJ2-2 for the parts outside the CDR3, the full variable domain is GAGVSQTPSNKVTEKGKYVELRCDPISGHTALYWYRQSLGQGPEFLIYFQGTGAADDSGLPNDRFFAVRPEGSVSTLKIQRTERGDSAVYLCTSSILGGNTGELFFGEGSRLTVL.

This sequence joins TRBV6-4 and TRBJ2-3; D may be TRBD1 (5 bases). V dropped 2 bases and J dropped 2 bases, with 14 bases sitting between them. The germline V gene has CDR1 MRHNA and CDR2 SNTAGT. The CDR3 is 16 amino acids. CDR3 residues: CASSDTGRDPTDTQYF. The DNA of the CDR3 is TGTGCCAGCAGTGACACAGGCAGGGATCCCACAGATACGCAGTATTTT.

This clonotype was seen more than once but under ten times. The chain has TRBV20-1 and TRBJ2-7; 8 nucleotides line up with TRBD2. In germline, CDR1 is DFQATT, CDR2 SNEGSKA (reference sequence). The length of the CDR3 is 13 residues. V lost 6 bases, J lost 2 bases, and 6 bases stayed unmatched. The chain's CDR3 is CSATGGAAYEQYF. CDR3 nucleotide sequence: TGCAGTGCCACCGGGGGGGCAGCCTACGAGCAGTACTTC.

This clonotype was observed a few times. The gene calls are TRBV9 and TRBJ1-4; no clear D. With 0 bases removed from V and 5 bases from J, the gap between germline ends came to 11 bases. The CDR3 spans 15 residues. CDR1 SGDLS and CDR2 YYNGEE come from the germline V gene. CDR3 region: CASSVGFTGNEKLFF. The DNA for the CDR3 is TGTGCCAGCAGCGTAGGTTTTACCGGAAATGAAAAACTGTTTTTT.

This clonotype was seen a handful of times. The CDR3 DNA is TGCGCCAGCAGCCCGTGGACAGGGAACCCAAATTCACCCCTCCACTTT. Translation gives CASSPWTGNPNSPLHF. The chain combines TRBV5-1 with TRBJ1-6; 8 bases line up with TRBD1. J was trimmed by 7 bases and V by 4 bases; bases with no gene match: 10. This CDR3 is built from 16 residues. Germline V gene sequence: CDR1 SGHRS, CDR2 YFSETQ.

There are many counts of this clonotype. The chain has TRBV11-2 and TRBJ1-1; maybe TRBD1 (6 bases). The CDR3 is 15 amino acids. V lost 5 bases and J 7 bases, leaving 20 bases between the germline ends. Per the germline V gene, CDR1 is SGHAT and CDR2 is FQNNGV. Here the CDR3 reads CASSGDMSGPGEAFF. CDR3 coding DNA: TGTGCCAGCAGCGGGGACATGAGTGGCCCGGGTGAAGCTTTCTTT.